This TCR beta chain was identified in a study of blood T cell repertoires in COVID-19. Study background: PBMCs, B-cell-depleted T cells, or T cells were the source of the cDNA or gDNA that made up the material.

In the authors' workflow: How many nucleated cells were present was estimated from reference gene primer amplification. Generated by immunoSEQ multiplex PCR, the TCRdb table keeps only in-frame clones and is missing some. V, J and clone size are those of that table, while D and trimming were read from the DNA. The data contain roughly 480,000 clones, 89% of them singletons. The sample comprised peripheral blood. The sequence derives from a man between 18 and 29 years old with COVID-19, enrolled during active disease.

CDR3 loop: CASSFGGRHNNEQFF. Here the CDR3 DNA reads TGTGCCAGCAGCTTCGGGGGGAGGCATAACAATGAGCAGTTCTTC. The chain joins TRBV5-4 to TRBJ2-1; 7 bases match TRBD2. CDR1 SGHNT and CDR2 YYREEE come from the germline V gene (reference sequence). V lost 2 bases to trimming and J lost 5 bases; unmatched junction nucleotides: 7. This CDR3 spans 15 amino acids.